The 26 T cell receptor beta chains below all came from one sample that was sequenced in a study of T cell changes during pregnancy in multiple sclerosis. Sequenced by immunoSEQ multiplex PCR; TCRdb stores in-frame clones only, minus some. The data hold approximately 21,000 clones, with less than 90% observed a single time. Sequenced material: CD8+ T cells from peripheral blood mononuclear cells, taken after pregnancy. These receptors came from a female donor in good health, enrolled as a control in a pregnancy study.

This clone occurred a few times. The chain links TRBV12-5 to TRBJ1-2, with D possibly being TRBD1 (5 bases). CDR3 length equals 14 residues. V shed 5 bases and J shed 0 bases, with 10 bases lying between them. The V gene's germline CDR1 is LGHNT and CDR2 FRNRAP. The DNA of the CDR3 is TGTGCTAGTGGTCCGGACAATGCTAACTATGGCTACACCTTC. Protein: CASGPDNANYGYTF.

This clone appeared once. This rearrangement joins TRBV2 to TRBJ2-3; 9 nucleotides match TRBD2. CDR1 SNHLY and CDR2 FYNNEI come from the germline V gene. The V segment lost 2 bases and the J segment 0 bases; nucleotides outside the gene matches: 6. The CDR3 spans 17 residues. The CDR3 sequence is CASSELRAGGSTDTQYF. The CDR3 DNA reads as TGTGCCAGCAGTGAATTAAGAGCGGGAGGTAGCACAGATACGCAGTATTTT.

This clone was seen a few times. The chain links TRBV6-4 to TRBJ1-5; no clear D gene. CDR1 is MRHNA and CDR2 is SNTAGT in the germline V gene. Trimming left V 0 bases short and J 6 bases short, with 12 bases between. The CDR3 has 15 amino acids. The CDR3 sequence: CASSDSAGSSQPQHF. The CDR3 coding sequence is TGTGCCAGCAGTGACTCGGCCGGGTCAAGTCAGCCCCAGCATTTT.

V usage is TRBV7-2 and J usage is TRBJ2-1; 11 nucleotides agree with TRBD2. Germline V CDR1 and CDR2: SGHTA, FQGNSA. With V trimmed by 2 bases and J by 5 bases, 5 bases remained unmatched. The CDR3 contains 16 residues. CDR3 sequence reads: CASSLLPSGRNNEQFF. The CDR3 DNA sequence: TGTGCCAGCAGCTTATTGCCTAGCGGGAGGAACAATGAGCAGTTCTTC.

This clone appeared once. The chain has TRBV5-1 and TRBJ1-1; D is unresolved. V lost 0 bases to trimming and J lost 3 bases, with 15 bases between them. The CDR3 has 16 residues. Germline CDR1 is SGHRS and CDR2 is YFSETQ. In DNA form, the CDR3 reads TGCGCCAGCAGCTTGGCCAATGCGGGAAAGTACACTGAAGCTTTCTTT. The encoded protein is CASSLANAGKYTEAFF.

The chain is built from TRBV7-9 and TRBJ1-1; 8 bases are a match to TRBD1. V shed 1 base, J shed 3 bases, and the junction held 4 bases outside the gene matches. There are 15 residues in the CDR3. Germline V CDR1 and CDR2: SEHNR, FQNEAQ (reference sequence). CDR3 sequence reads: CASSLGDRGYTEAFF. In nucleotides, the CDR3 is TGTGCCAGCAGCTTAGGTGACAGGGGCTACACTGAAGCTTTCTTT.

By proportion, this clone is medium-sized (0.01 to 0.1%). V gene TRBV19 combines with J gene TRBJ1-1; tentative D call: TRBD1 (5 bases). Trimming took off 4 bases at V and 4 bases at J, with 7 bases between the two ends. Per the germline V gene, CDR1 is LNHDA and CDR2 is SQIVND (reference sequence). The CDR3 has 12 amino acids. This CDR3 reads CASSKGITEAFF. Here the CDR3 DNA reads TGTGCCAGTAGTAAGGGGATCACTGAAGCTTTCTTT.

V and J are TRBV13 and TRBJ2-7, with D maybe TRBD1 (7 bases). This CDR3 has 14 amino acids. The germline gives CDR1 PRHDT, CDR2 FYEKMQ (reference sequence). V shed 0 bases and J shed 6 bases, with 12 bases lying between them. This chain's CDR3 is CASSLGDRRAEQYF. Here the CDR3 DNA reads TGTGCCAGCAGCTTAGGGGACAGGAGGGCCGAGCAGTACTTC.

The rearrangement links TRBV9 to TRBJ2-7; TRBD2 matches at 13 bases. This CDR3 has 15 amino acids. Germline V gene sequence: CDR1 SGDLS, CDR2 YYNGEE. The V segment lost 4 bases and the J segment 4 bases; nucleotides outside the gene matches: 5. CDR3 protein: CASSPRTSGSYEQYF. For the CDR3, the DNA is TGTGCCAGCAGCCCCCGGACTAGCGGGAGTTACGAGCAGTACTTC.

This clone was counted only a few times. The chain employs TRBV30 and TRBJ1-1; 7 bases agree with TRBD1. With 2 bases clipped from V and 1 base from J, the junction kept 10 bases outside the gene matches. Germline V gives CDR1 GTSNPN, CDR2 SVGIG (reference sequence). The CDR3 is made up of 16 amino acids. The CDR3 bases are TGTGCCTGGAGTTTCCGGGACAGCCTTCAGAACACTGAAGCTTTCTTT. Residues: CAWSFRDSLQNTEAFF.

The chain combines TRBV4-3 with TRBJ1-6, with 8 bases matching TRBD1. From germline, CDR1 is LGHNA and CDR2 YSLEER. Trimming took 5 bases from V and 0 from J; bases not matched to a gene: 3. The CDR3 runs 16 residues. As DNA, the CDR3 is TGCGCCAGCAGCGGCACAGGGGGCTCCTATAATTCACCCCTCCACTTT. This gives the protein CASSGTGGSYNSPLHF.

This clone was counted a few times. V and J are TRBV30 and TRBJ1-1; TRBD1 aligns across 7 bases. Trimming cost V 5 bases and J 6 bases; bases outside gene matches: 12. This CDR3 has 14 residues. The V gene's germline CDR1 is GTSNPN and CDR2 SVGIG (reference sequence). CDR3 sequence (DNA): TGTGCCTGGGGACCCGGGACAGTGAAGTCTGAAGCTTTCTTT. This translates into CAWGPGTVKSEAFF.

The chain carries TRBV7-8 and TRBJ2-7; D is uncertain. The germline CDR1 and CDR2 sequences are SGHVS and FQNEAQ. The CDR3 is 14 residues long. Trimming left V 3 bases short and J 1 base short, with 10 bases between. This CDR3 reads CASSFYIGSYEQYF. The CDR3 region has the DNA TGTGCCAGCAGCTTCTATATTGGTTCCTACGAGCAGTACTTC.

A word on this clone: The junction and the germline gene differ at one end; a read error may be behind it. The chain is built from TRBV25-1 and TRBJ1-4; no clear D gene. Germline CDR1 reads MGHDK; CDR2 reads SYGVNS. The CDR3 sequence is 15 residues long. The CDR3 spells CASSDKWSTNEKLFF. The CDR3 coding sequence is TGTGCCAGCAGTGACAAATGGAGCACTAACGAAAAACTGTTTTTT.

The CDR3 DNA sequence: TGTGCCAGCAGTTACGGCCGGGACAGGGGGCTATACGAGCAGTACTTC. Translation: CASSYGRDRGLYEQYF. The chain combines TRBV6-5 with TRBJ2-7; 12 positions agree with TRBD1. This CDR3 is 16 amino acids long. CDR1 is MNHEY, CDR2 SVGAGI, per germline. V shed 2 bases, J shed 4 bases, and the junction held 6 bases outside the gene matches.

The table lists this clone with a count of one. The CDR3 region is CASSPLGQGEKTQYF. CDR3 bases: TGTGCCAGCAGTCCCTTGGGACAGGGGGAGAAGACCCAGTACTTC. The chain has TRBV27 and TRBJ2-5; 11 bases agree with TRBD1. The CDR3 length is 15 residues. Trimming cost V 5 bases and J 6 bases; bases outside gene matches: 8. The germline gives CDR1 MNHEY, CDR2 SMNVEV (reference sequence).

V is TRBV15 and J is TRBJ1-2; a possible D gene is TRBD1 (5 bases). Germline CDR1 LNHNV, CDR2 YYDKDF (reference sequence). V was shortened by 0 bases and J by 8 bases, with 13 bases between the two germline ends. The CDR3 spans 14 residues. In DNA, the CDR3 is TGTGCCACCAGCAGAGAGGGCAGGGTGGTGGGCTACACCTTC. Translated, it gives CATSREGRVVGYTF.

In DNA form, the CDR3 reads TGTGCCATCAGTGAGATAGGGGACGAGCAGTACTTC. This gives the protein CAISEIGDEQYF. The rearrangement uses TRBV10-3 and TRBJ2-7, with TRBD1 as a possible D gene (5 bases). V was shortened by 2 bases and J by 5 bases, with 7 bases between the two germline ends. The length of the CDR3 is 12 residues. The germline V gene has CDR1 ENHRY and CDR2 SYGVKD.

V and J are TRBV27 and TRBJ2-7; weak D call: TRBD2 (6 bases). The CDR3 runs to 12 residues. Deletions cut 8 bases from V and 2 bases from J, with 10 bases between. Germline V gene data show CDR1 as MNHEY and CDR2 as SMNVEV (reference sequence). The CDR3 reads CASGDSAYEQYF. The CDR3 DNA follows: TGTGCCAGCGGGGACTCAGCCTACGAGCAGTACTTC.

The chain carries TRBV7-9 and TRBJ2-7; no definite D call. Germline assignment: CDR1 SEHNR and CDR2 FQNEAQ (reference sequence). V was pared by 5 bases and J by 6 bases, with 11 bases between. The CDR3 extends over 12 amino acids. In DNA, the CDR3 is TGTGCCAGCAGCCGTGACTCCGGCGAGCAGTACTTC. This translates into CASSRDSGEQYF.

The J gene is TRBJ2-7, the V gene TRBV4-3; the match to TRBD1 covers 9 bases. The CDR3 has 15 amino acids. J lost 7 bases, V lost 0 bases, and 7 bases had no gene match. Germline lookup yields CDR1 LGHNA and CDR2 YSLEER. The DNA for the CDR3 is TGCGCCAGCAGCCAAGATTTGGGACAGGGCGGAGAGCAGTACTTC. Translated: CASSQDLGQGGEQYF.

The J gene is TRBJ1-2, the V gene TRBV7-9; D unresolved. Germline V gene data show CDR1 as SEHNR and CDR2 as FQNEAQ (reference sequence). The CDR3 length is 15 residues. Trimming took off 1 base at V and 5 bases at J, with 14 bases between the two ends. The CDR3 loop reads CASSLGDAGAYGYTF. In DNA, the CDR3 is TGTGCCAGCAGCTTAGGAGACGCAGGCGCGTATGGCTACACCTTC.

The CDR3 nucleotides read TGTGCCAGCAGCCCCCCGACAGAGAACTATGGCTACACCTTC. Residues: CASSPPTENYGYTF. The rearrangement links TRBV7-9 to TRBJ1-2; D is perhaps TRBD1 (5 bases). CDR3 length: 14 residues. Germline V CDR1 and CDR2: SEHNR, FQNEAQ (reference sequence). V was pared by 5 bases and J by 2 bases, with 12 bases between.

The chain uses TRBV7-9 and TRBJ2-3, with 11 bases aligning to TRBD1. This CDR3 is 14 amino acids long. Trimming removed 8 bases from V and 0 bases from J; junction bases left unmatched: 1. Germline CDR1 SEHNR, CDR2 FQNEAQ (reference sequence). CDR3 nucleotides: TGTGCCAGCGGACAGGGGGCTAGCACAGATACGCAGTATTTT. It codes for CASGQGASTDTQYF.

The CDR3 nucleotides read TGTGCCAGCAGTCCCGGGACAGGGGGCAAAGAGACCCAGTACTTC. Translated: CASSPGTGGKETQYF. The chain couples TRBV27 to TRBJ2-5; 12 positions match TRBD1. V gave up 5 bases and J gave up 3 bases; unmatched junction bases: 4. The V gene's germline CDR1 is MNHEY and CDR2 SMNVEV (reference sequence). This CDR3 spans 15 amino acids.

This chain connects TRBV6-1 to TRBJ1-2; 9 bases match TRBD1. This CDR3 is 16 amino acids long. Germline loops: CDR1 MNHNS, CDR2 SASEGT. J lost 4 bases, V lost 0 bases, and 6 bases had no gene match. CDR3 sequence reads: CASSEALQTGGYGYTF. The CDR3 coding sequence is TGTGCCAGCAGTGAAGCGCTTCAGACAGGGGGCTATGGCTACACCTTC.